These 10 T cell receptor beta chains originate from one sample sequenced in a study of blood T cell repertoires in COVID-19. The protocol was immunoSEQ multiplex PCR, while the TCRdb copy is restricted to in-frame clones and leaves out a portion. Of more than 25,000 clones in the sample, 90% were seen once. Input material: peripheral blood. Receptor source: a man aged 65 to 85 with active or convalescent COVID-19.

This chain uses TRBV11-2 with TRBJ1-1; 8 bases are a match to TRBD1. Per the germline V gene, CDR1 is SGHAT and CDR2 is FQNNGV. Trimming cost V 2 bases and J 1 base; bases outside gene matches: 3. The CDR3 runs 15 residues. CDR3 DNA: TGTGCCAGCAGCTTAATCCAGGGGGCGAACACTGAAGCTTTCTTT. It yields the protein CASSLIQGANTEAFF.

J is TRBJ2-7 and V is TRBV6-6; possibly TRBD1 for D (6 bases). Germline values: CDR1 MNHNY, CDR2 SVGAGI (reference sequence). The CDR3 totals 14 residues. The ends were cut back, 2 bases at V and 1 base at J, with 9 bases in the middle. CDR3 protein: CASSYGRGSYEQYV. Written as DNA, the CDR3 is TGTGCCAGCAGTTACGGCAGGGGATCCTACGAGCAGTACGTC.

The chain uses TRBV7-8 and TRBJ2-3, with 13 bases that match TRBD2. Germline lookup yields CDR1 SGHVS and CDR2 FQNEAQ. The V segment lost 5 bases and the J segment 4 bases; nucleotides outside the gene matches: 9. The CDR3 is 17 residues long. The CDR3 is CASSQQLAGGIPDTQYF. CDR3 coding DNA: TGTGCCAGCAGCCAACAACTAGCGGGAGGGATACCAGATACGCAGTATTTT.

The V and J genes are TRBV6-1 and TRBJ1-5, with D tentatively TRBD1 (5 bases). The CDR3 totals 16 residues. Germline assignment: CDR1 MNHNS and CDR2 SASEGT. With 2 bases removed from V and 0 bases from J, the gap between germline ends came to 11 bases. CDR3 residues: CASSERTPYSNQPQHF. In nucleotides, the CDR3 is TGTGCCAGCAGTGAAAGGACACCTTATAGCAATCAGCCCCAGCATTTT.

The chain couples TRBV6-1 to TRBJ2-7; D unresolved. The V and J ends lost 2 bases and 2 bases respectively, with 10 bases between them. Germline CDR1 is MNHNS and CDR2 is SASEGT. The length of the CDR3 is 14 residues. The CDR3 reads CASSESGRTYEQYV. The CDR3 DNA follows: TGTGCCAGCAGTGAAAGTGGTAGAACCTACGAGCAGTACGTC.

The gene calls are TRBV6-5 and TRBJ1-1, with D tentatively TRBD1 (6 bases). Germline V lookup: CDR1 MNHEY, CDR2 SVGAGI. CDR3 length equals 13 residues. Deletions cut 5 bases from V and 11 bases from J, with 18 bases between. This chain's CDR3 is CASSMGATPGAFF. The CDR3 DNA reads TGTGCCAGCAGTATGGGGGCGACGCCTGGGGCTTTCTTT.

V and J are TRBV18 and TRBJ1-1; TRBD1 aligns across 10 bases. From germline, CDR1 is KGHSH and CDR2 LQKENI. This CDR3 has 15 amino acids. The ends lost 7 bases at V and 3 bases at J; junction bases unmatched: 8. CDR3 bases: TGTGCCAGCTATGGGACAGGGGCCGTACACACTGAAGCTTTCTTT. This translates into CASYGTGAVHTEAFF.

V usage is TRBV7-3 and J usage is TRBJ1-2; a weak D match, TRBD1 (6 bases). V lost 5 bases, J lost 4 bases, and 8 bases lay in between. Germline V CDR1 and CDR2: SGHTA, FQGTGA. The CDR3 covers 12 residues. For the CDR3, the DNA is TGTGCCAGCAGCGGGGACACCTATGGCTACACCTTC. Amino acid sequence: CASSGDTYGYTF.

The chain links TRBV23-1 to TRBJ2-7; D gene unclear. TRBV23-1 is identified as an open reading frame with a role that is uncertain. This CDR3 spans 15 amino acids. The germline V and J ends were trimmed by 4 bases and 3 bases, with 16 bases remaining between them. The CDR3 region has the DNA TGCGCCAGCAGTCCGGTAGATCCCTGTATCTACGAGCAGTACGTC. It yields the protein CASSPVDPCIYEQYV.

This chain links TRBV3-1 (or the pseudogene TRBV3-2) with TRBJ2-1; D unclear. V lost 4 bases and J 4 bases, leaving 17 bases between the germline ends. This CDR3 contains 16 residues. Germline CDR1 reads LGHDT; CDR2 reads YNNKEL (reference sequence). The CDR3 DNA is TGTGCCAGCAGCCGCACGGGTGTTGCGCTTTACAATGAGCAGTTCTTC. It codes for CASSRTGVALYNEQFF.